These 12 T cell receptor beta chains came from one sample sequenced in a study of graft-versus-host responses after intestinal transplantation. Sequencing was performed with immunoSEQ multiplex PCR; in TCRdb, only in-frame clones are kept and a portion is missing. In the table there are around 64,000 clones, approximately 94% of which are singletons. What these receptors recognize is not known. The source material was unstimulated CD4+ T cells sorted from spleen or lymph node cells, sampled before transplant. The receptors come from a human donor who was the organ donor for an intestinal transplant.

The V call is TRBV6-1, the J call TRBJ2-7; no reliable D call. CDR1 and CDR2 from the germline V gene are MNHNS and SASEGT. This CDR3 contains 14 residues. The V end was cut by 7 bases, the J end by 0 bases, with 13 bases between. For the CDR3, the DNA is TGTGCCAGCAATAAGGCGGAAAACTCCTACGAGCAGTACTTC. Translation gives CASNKAENSYEQYF.

The CDR3 DNA follows: TGTGCCAGCAGCTTGAAGGGTGGACTCTTAGCCACTGAAGCTTTCTTT. Amino acid sequence: CASSLKGGLLATEAFF. This rearrangement joins TRBV5-5 to TRBJ1-1; D unclear. Looked up from germline, CDR1 is SGHKS and CDR2 is YYEKEE (reference sequence). The length of the CDR3 is 16 residues. The germline V and J ends were trimmed by 1 base and 4 bases, with 17 bases remaining between them.

The chain has TRBV6-1 and TRBJ2-1; 13 nucleotides line up with TRBD2. This CDR3 region has 15 residues. V lost 3 bases to trimming and J lost 4 bases; unmatched junction nucleotides: 0. Germline V gene data show CDR1 as MNHNS and CDR2 as SASEGT. CDR3 DNA sequence: TGTGCCAGCAGTGAGGGACTAGCGGGGTACAATGAGCAGTTCTTC. This translates into CASSEGLAGYNEQFF.

The chain is built from TRBV6-1 and TRBJ2-5, with D tentatively TRBD2 (6 bases). Germline V gene lookup returns CDR1 MNHNS and CDR2 SASEGT. This CDR3 spans 13 amino acids. Trimming took 6 bases from V and 1 from J, leaving 9 bases between them. The CDR3 DNA is TGTGCCAGCAGCCTGGGACTCCAAGAGACCCAGTACTTC. This encodes CASSLGLQETQYF.

This chain joins TRBV11-2 and TRBJ1-6; 7 nucleotides line up with TRBD1. Trimming at V came to 8 bases and at J to 9 bases, leaving 7 bases not matched to a gene. From germline, CDR1 is SGHAT and CDR2 FQNNGV. CDR3 length: 13 amino acids. The CDR3 protein is CASAGGAFSPLHF. The CDR3, as DNA: TGTGCCAGCGCAGGGGGAGCGTTTTCACCCCTCCACTTT.

The V call is TRBV6-5, the J call TRBJ2-7, with D maybe TRBD2 (5 bases). Between the trimmed V and J ends, which lost 2 bases and 0 bases, there was a span of 11 bases. The CDR3 covers 15 residues. Per germline, CDR1 MNHEY and CDR2 SVGAGI. The CDR3 region is CASSYRAASSYEQYF. CDR3 in DNA: TGTGCCAGCAGTTACCGAGCGGCGAGCTCCTACGAGCAGTACTTC.

This clone has a single count. The chain uses TRBV7-2 and TRBJ2-7, with TRBD1 matching over 9 bases. The germline V gene has CDR1 SGHTA and CDR2 FQGNSA. The CDR3 is 14 amino acids. The V and J ends lost 5 bases and 1 base, in that order; junction bases with no gene match: 3. CDR3 sequence reads: CASSRDRVSYEQYF. As DNA, the CDR3 is TGTGCCAGCAGCCGGGACAGGGTGTCCTACGAGCAGTACTTC.

The chain carries TRBV7-2 and TRBJ2-1, with a tentative D call TRBD1 (6 bases). Germline V gene sequence: CDR1 SGHTA, CDR2 FQGNSA. This CDR3 has 15 residues. The V end was cut by 4 bases, the J end by 5 bases, with 15 bases between. CDR3 sequence: CASSSQGGVHNEQFF. DNA for the CDR3: TGTGCCAGCAGCTCACAGGGTGGGGTACACAATGAGCAGTTCTTC. Based on the CDR3 plus reference TRBV7-2 and TRBJ2-1, the full variable domain is GAGVSQSPSNKVTEKGKDVELRCDPISGHTALYWYRQSLGQGLEFLIYFQGNSAPDKSGLPSDRFSAERTGGSVSTLTIQRTQQEDSAVYLCASSSQGGVHNEQFFGPGTRLTVL.

The chain combines TRBV4-1 with TRBJ2-7; D possibly corresponds to TRBD1 (6 bases). V was trimmed by 0 bases and J by 3 bases, leaving 9 bases between them. In germline, CDR1 is MGHRA, CDR2 YSYEKL. The CDR3 is made up of 14 amino acids. The CDR3 loop reads CASSQDTRGYEQYF. DNA of the CDR3: TGCGCCAGCAGCCAAGATACCAGGGGCTACGAGCAGTACTTC.

The chain links TRBV27 to TRBJ1-2; TRBD1 is a possible D gene (6 bases). V was pared by 7 bases and J by 3 bases, with 12 bases between. The CDR3 totals 13 residues. The V gene's germline CDR1 is MNHEY and CDR2 SMNVEV (reference sequence). The CDR3 sequence is CASTSTGHYGYTF. Written as DNA, the CDR3 is TGTGCCAGCACTTCTACAGGGCACTATGGCTACACCTTC.

The rearrangement links TRBV29-1 to TRBJ1-1, with 7 bases fitting TRBD1. After removal of 7 bases from V and 0 bases from J, the junction contained 2 bases not matched to a gene. The CDR3 is 12 residues long. Germline V gives CDR1 SQVTM, CDR2 ANQGSEA. This CDR3 reads CSAGTVNTEAFF. In DNA, the CDR3 is TGCAGCGCGGGGACAGTGAACACTGAAGCTTTCTTT.

V gene TRBV30 combines with J gene TRBJ2-7, with 10 bases identical to TRBD1. CDR3 length: 14 residues. Germline V lookup: CDR1 GTSNPN, CDR2 SVGIG (reference sequence). The V segment lost 3 bases and the J segment 1 base; nucleotides outside the gene matches: 3. CDR3 coding DNA: TGTGCCTGGAGGGGGACAGGGGTTTCCTACGAGCAGTACTTC. This encodes CAWRGTGVSYEQYF.